The T cell receptor (beta chain) described here comes from a study of control samples from healthy donors and cancer patients. Profiling relied on immunoSEQ multiplex PCR, and the TCRdb table lists in-frame clones only, not all of them. The sample has 200,000 or so clones; roughly nine tenths are singletons. This clonotype originated in a man aged 30 to 45 in good health. Material: blood.

CDR3 DNA: TGTGCCACCAGCAGAGCCCGGGGGCACACAGATACGCAGTATTTT. It translates to CATSRARGHTDTQYF. The chain employs TRBV15 and TRBJ2-3; either TRBD1 or TRBD2 may supply D (6 bases each). CDR3 length: 15 residues. CDR1 is LNHNV and CDR2 is YYDKDF in the germline V gene (reference sequence). V was pared by 1 base and J by 2 bases, with 10 bases between.